The entry below gives a single TCR beta chain sequence along with its context. Germline V gene lookup returns CDR1 LGHNA and CDR2 YSLEER. V lost 2 bases, J lost 1 base, and 8 bases lay in between. The CDR3 extends over 14 amino acids. The data belong to a study of shared clonotypes between healthy human individuals. About the research overall: Donors had three CD4 naive, three CD4 memory, two CD8 naive and one CD8 memory plate apiece.

Naive CD8 cells were CD45RO-negative, positively selected for CCR7, excluding terminally differentiated effector memory CD45RA+ cells. Libraries were prepared by immunoSEQ multiplex PCR; TCRdb keeps only in-frame clonotypes and omits some of them. The table lists hundreds of thousands of clones, nearly 98% of them singletons, with 0.3% in the top ten. The receptor was derived from a man younger than 45 in good health. V and J are TRBV4-3 and TRBJ2-5; D perhaps matches TRBD2 (5 bases). The sequenced sample consisted of naive CD8+ T cells sorted from blood. The CDR3 sequence: CASSQSTTQETQYF. The CDR3 nucleotides read TGCGCCAGCAGCCAATCGACTACCCAAGAGACCCAGTACTTC.